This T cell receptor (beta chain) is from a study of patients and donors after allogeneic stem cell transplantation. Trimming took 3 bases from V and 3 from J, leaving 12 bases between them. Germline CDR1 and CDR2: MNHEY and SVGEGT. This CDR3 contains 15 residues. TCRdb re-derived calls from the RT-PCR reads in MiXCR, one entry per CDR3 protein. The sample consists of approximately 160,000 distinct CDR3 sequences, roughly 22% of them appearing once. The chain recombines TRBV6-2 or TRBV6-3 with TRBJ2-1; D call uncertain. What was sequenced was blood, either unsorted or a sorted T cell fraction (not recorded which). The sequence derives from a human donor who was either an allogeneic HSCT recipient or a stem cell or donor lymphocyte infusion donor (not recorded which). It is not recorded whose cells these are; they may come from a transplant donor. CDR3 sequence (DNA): TGTGCCAGCAGTTATTCCGCCTATAGCTACAATGAGCAGTTCTTC. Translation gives CASSYSAYSYNEQFF.